This T cell receptor (beta chain) comes out of a study of blood T cell repertoires in COVID-19. The V gene's germline CDR1 is SGHTA and CDR2 FQGNSA. The CDR3 extends over 14 amino acids. Deletions cut 5 bases from V and 3 bases from J, with 13 bases between. Repertoires were generated with immunoSEQ multiplex PCR, while TCRdb's copy carries only in-frame clones and drops some. The data show roughly 200,000 clones, 70% to 80% seen once. Sequencing input: peripheral blood. The rearrangement uses TRBV7-2 and TRBJ2-5; D is undetermined. This clonotype was sampled from a woman aged 40 to 50 with COVID-19, enrolled during active disease. This CDR3 reads CASSPPTQKETQYF. As DNA, the CDR3 is TGTGCCAGCAGCCCTCCGACTCAGAAAGAGACCCAGTACTTC.